This T cell receptor (beta chain) was obtained from a study of cytomegalovirus exposure and HLA in healthy donors. Findings and caveats of the study: The CMV antigen specificity of a few CMV-associated chains was confirmed through in vitro analysis.

Worth noting for this clone: What it binds is not known.

The CDR3 totals 15 residues. V dropped 4 bases and J dropped 0 bases, with 11 bases sitting between them. Germline lookup yields CDR1 SGHRS and CDR2 YFSETQ. Researchers ran the PCR with 60 Vbeta and 13 Jbeta primers. Assay used: immunoSEQ multiplex PCR; TCRdb lists only in-frame clones, some missing. Of some 150,000 clones detected, over 70% appear once; the ten largest clones hold 2.5% to 4%. The chain carries TRBV5-1 and TRBJ1-5; D ambiguous. The source is a female donor in good health and CMV-seronegative. The sequenced sample was PBMCs. CDR3 nucleotide sequence: TGCGCCAGCAGCCCCGGCGGCTATAGCAATCAGCCCCAGCATTTT. Encoded protein: CASSPGGYSNQPQHF.